Described below is a single T cell receptor beta chain sequence and its context. Its antigen is unknown. Trimming cost V 6 bases and J 1 base, with 18 bases left between them. The CDR3 is 16 residues long. Germline V gene data show CDR1 as MNHEY and CDR2 as SMNVEV (reference sequence). In the PCR, 60 Vbeta and 13 Jbeta primers were used. In the study's own analysis: Approximately 78 million unique TCR beta chains, approximately 11 million of them shared, were counted by a later analysis. The repertoire was sequenced with immunoSEQ multiplex PCR; TCRdb's copy has only in-frame clones and lacks some. That table supplies the V and J calls and clone size; D and trimming were determined from the DNA. Counted here are 150,000 or so clones, approximately 78% occurring once; the ten biggest clones make up around 9.1%. These data belong to a study of cytomegalovirus exposure and HLA in healthy donors. The study's findings and limits: Later work found most CMV-associated TCR beta chains apparently HLA-restricted. Serostatus for CMV was the only available immune exposure information. Per a later analysis, 18,000 or so TCR beta sequences showed association with HLA alleles at 0.05 false discovery rate.

V gene TRBV27 combines with J gene TRBJ1-2; D may be TRBD1 (5 bases). This clonotype was sampled from a male donor in good health and CMV-seropositive. What was sequenced was PBMCs. Here the CDR3 DNA reads TGTGCCAGCAGGCCTGGGACCGGGAGGAGTAACTATGGCTACACCTTC. As protein: CASRPGTGRSNYGYTF.